This T cell receptor beta chain was documented in a study of cytomegalovirus exposure and HLA in healthy donors. Study outcomes and limitations: Accounts indicate the classifier identified cytomegalovirus status with strong specificity and sensitivity. Looking again later, the authors saw that most CMV-associated TCR beta chains seemed HLA-restricted. TCR association rates varied by HLA locus in a later analysis, with DRB1 highest and HLA-C lowest.

Trimming took 5 bases from V and 5 from J; bases not matched to a gene: 4. The germline CDR1 and CDR2 sequences are PRHDT and FYEKMQ (reference sequence). This CDR3 comprises 14 residues. Regarding this clone: What it recognizes is unknown.

PCR was performed using 60 Vbeta and 13 Jbeta primers. TCRdb's table, derived via immunoSEQ multiplex PCR, lists solely in-frame clones and lacks some. The sample includes approximately 210,000 clones, around 84% of them seen just once. Material for sequencing was PBMCs. The rearrangement joins TRBV13 to TRBJ1-1; 11 bases match TRBD1. The clonotype originates from a woman younger than 35 in good health and CMV-seronegative. The CDR3 here is CASSGGTGGTEAFF. DNA of the CDR3: TGTGCCAGCAGCGGAGGGACAGGGGGGACTGAAGCTTTCTTT.